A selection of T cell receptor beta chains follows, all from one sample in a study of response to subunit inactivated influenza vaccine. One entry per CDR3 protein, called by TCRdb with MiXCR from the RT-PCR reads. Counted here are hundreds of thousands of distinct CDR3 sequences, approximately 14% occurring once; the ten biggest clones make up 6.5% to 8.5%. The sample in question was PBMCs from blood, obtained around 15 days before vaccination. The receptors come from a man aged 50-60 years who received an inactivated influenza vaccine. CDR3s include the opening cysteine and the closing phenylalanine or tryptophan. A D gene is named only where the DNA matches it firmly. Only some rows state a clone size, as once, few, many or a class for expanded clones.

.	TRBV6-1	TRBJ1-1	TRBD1	CASSGGGAGRTEAFF	TGTGCCAGCAGTGGAGGGGGCGCCGGCCGCACTGAAGCTTTCTTT
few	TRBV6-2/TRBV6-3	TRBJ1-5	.	CASSYGDNQPQHF	TGTGCCAGCAGTTACGGGGATAATCAGCCCCAGCATTTT
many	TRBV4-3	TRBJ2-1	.	CASSQETAYYNEQFF	TGCGCCAGCAGCCAAGAAACGGCCTACTACAATGAGCAGTTCTTC
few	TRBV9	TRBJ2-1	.	CASSPPTRVNEQFF	TGTGCCAGCAGCCCCCCAACCCGGGTCAATGAGCAGTTCTTC
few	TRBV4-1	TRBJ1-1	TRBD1	CASRSVTGPMNTEAFF	TGCGCCAGCAGGTCGGTGACAGGGCCTATGAACACTGAAGCTTTCTTT
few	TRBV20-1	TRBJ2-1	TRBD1	CSARSMGQTPYNEQFF	TGCAGTGCTAGAAGTATGGGACAGACCCCGTACAATGAGCAGTTCTTC
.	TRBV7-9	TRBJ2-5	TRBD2	CASSSLAGVGETQYF	TGTGCCAGCTCCTCCCTAGCGGGAGTAGGGGAGACCCAGTACTTC
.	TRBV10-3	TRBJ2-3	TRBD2	CAIMERETDTQYF	TGTGCCATCATGGAGCGGGAGACAGATACGCAGTATTTT
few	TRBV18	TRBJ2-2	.	CASSPKTDYTGELFF	TGTGCCAGCTCACCAAAAACCGACTACACCGGGGAGCTGTTTTTT
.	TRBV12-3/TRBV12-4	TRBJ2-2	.	CASSSYNTGELFF	TGTGCCAGCAGTTCTTACAACACCGGGGAGCTGTTTTTT
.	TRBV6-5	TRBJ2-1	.	CASSYFGGAAYNEQFF	TGTGCCAGCAGTTACTTTGGGGGGGCGGCCTACAATGAGCAGTTCTTC
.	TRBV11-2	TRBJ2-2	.	CASSLRLGWNTGELFF	TGTGCCAGCAGCTTGAGGCTAGGGTGGAACACCGGGGAGCTGTTTTTT
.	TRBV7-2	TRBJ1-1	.	CASSLWEWGGNTEAFF	TGTGCCAGCAGCTTGTGGGAGTGGGGGGGCAACACTGAAGCTTTCTTT
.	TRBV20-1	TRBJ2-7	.	CSARDLRSSSNTYEQYF	TGCAGTGCTAGAGATCTCCGGAGTAGTTCCAACACCTACGAGCAGTACTTC
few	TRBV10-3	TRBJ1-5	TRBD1	CAISESLGGDRSQHF	TGTGCCATCAGTGAGTCGCTGGGGGGGGACAGGTCCCAGCATTTT
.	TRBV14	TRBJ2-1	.	CASSQTRGRRLYNEQFF	TGTGCCAGCAGCCAGACTCGGGGGCGGAGACTTTACAATGAGCAGTTCTTC
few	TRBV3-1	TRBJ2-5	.	CASSRVTIKTQYF	TGTGCCAGCAGCCGAGTGACTATAAAGACCCAGTACTTC
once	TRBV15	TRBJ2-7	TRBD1	CATSRDRGRDEQYF	TGTGCCACCAGCAGAGATAGGGGGCGCGACGAGCAGTACTTC
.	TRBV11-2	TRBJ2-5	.	CASSLGQGFQLETQYF	TGTGCCAGCAGCTTAGGCCAGGGGTTTCAGCTAGAGACCCAGTACTTC
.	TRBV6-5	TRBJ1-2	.	CASSYSGGRRANYGYTF	TGTGCCAGCAGTTACTCTGGGGGGCGGAGAGCTAACTATGGCTACACCTTC
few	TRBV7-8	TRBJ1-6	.	CASSLVAGTSSYNSPLHF	TGTGCCAGCAGCTTAGTTGCGGGAACGAGCTCCTATAATTCACCCCTCCACTTT
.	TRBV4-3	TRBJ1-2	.	CASSQMGSGALGYTF	TGCGCCAGCAGCCAAATGGGGTCAGGGGCGCTTGGCTACACCTTC
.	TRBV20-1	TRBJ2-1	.	CSARDLQGYNEQFF	TGCAGTGCTAGAGATCTACAGGGCTACAATGAGCAGTTCTTC
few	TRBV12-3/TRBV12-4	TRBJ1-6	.	CASKRAAIVSPLHF	TGTGCCAGCAAAAGGGCGGCAATCGTTTCACCCCTCCACTTT
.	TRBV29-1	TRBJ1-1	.	CGAGQTRGTEAFF	TGCGGCGCTGGACAGACTCGAGGCACTGAAGCTTTCTTT
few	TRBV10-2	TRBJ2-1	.	CASSELSEGNEQFF	TGCGCCAGCAGTGAGCTTTCGGAGGGAAATGAGCAGTTCTTC
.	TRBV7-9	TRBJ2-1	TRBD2	CASSLVRGLSNEQFF	TGTGCCAGCAGCTTGGTGCGGGGACTAAGTAATGAGCAGTTCTTC
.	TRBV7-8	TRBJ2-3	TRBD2	CASSLESGGGTNTQYF	TGTGCCAGCAGCTTAGAAAGCGGGGGGGGGACGAATACGCAGTATTTT
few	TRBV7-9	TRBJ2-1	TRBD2	CASSLAQLADYNEQFF	TGTGCCAGCAGCTTAGCGCAACTAGCGGATTACAATGAGCAGTTCTTC
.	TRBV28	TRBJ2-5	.	CASSSPNTFSGRAETQYF	TGTGCCAGCAGTTCCCCGAACACTTTTTCGGGGCGGGCAGAGACCCAGTACTTC
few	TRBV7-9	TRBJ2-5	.	CASSLAQGFETQYF	TGTGCCAGCAGCCTAGCTCAGGGCTTCGAGACCCAGTACTTC
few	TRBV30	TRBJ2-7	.	CAWGQGQLYLYEQYF	TGTGCCTGGGGTCAAGGGCAGTTATACCTCTACGAGCAGTACTTC
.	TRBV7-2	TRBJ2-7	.	CASSSMPGSYEQYF	TGTGCCAGCAGCTCAATGCCTGGGTCCTACGAGCAGTACTTC
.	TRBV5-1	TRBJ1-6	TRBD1	CASSLGDRGQNSPLHF	TGCGCCAGCAGCTTGGGGGACAGGGGGCAAAATTCACCCCTCCACTTT
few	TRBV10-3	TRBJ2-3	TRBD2	CAISPIAGVPAQYF	TGTGCCATCAGTCCAATTGCGGGAGTCCCGGCGCAGTATTTT
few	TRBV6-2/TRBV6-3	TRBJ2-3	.	CASTSYRTVTDTQYF	TGTGCCAGCACCTCGTACCGGACCGTCACAGATACGCAGTATTTT
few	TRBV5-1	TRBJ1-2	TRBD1	CASSLAGQGVHGYTF	TGCGCCAGCAGCTTGGCTGGACAGGGGGTCCATGGCTACACCTTC
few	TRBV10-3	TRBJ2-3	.	CAISESDSTSTDTQYF	TGTGCCATCAGTGAGTCAGACAGTACTAGCACAGATACGCAGTATTTT
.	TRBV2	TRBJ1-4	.	CASSEVRTEKEKLFF	TGTGCCAGCAGTGAAGTCCGAACTGAAAAGGAAAAACTGTTTTTT
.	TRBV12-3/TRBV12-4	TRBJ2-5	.	CASTSALERRETQYF	TGTGCCAGCACGTCTGCTCTCGAGAGGCGAGAGACCCAGTACTTC
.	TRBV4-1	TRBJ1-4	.	CASSPPNRGGEKLFF	TGCGCCAGCAGCCCCCCGAACCGGGGTGGTGAAAAACTGTTTTTT